This is a list of T cell receptor beta chains from one sample in a study of blood T cell repertoires in COVID-19. The repertoire was sequenced with immunoSEQ multiplex PCR; TCRdb's copy has only in-frame clones and lacks some. The data show about 59,000 clones, approximately 80% seen once. Sequenced sample: peripheral blood. Receptors were obtained from a man aged 55 to 70 with acute or convalescent COVID-19. The CDR3 runs from the conserved cysteine through the conserved F or W. The D gene is left open where the match is weak. Clone size, where shown, is once, few, many, or a class for clones that have expanded.

>TRBV6-5|-|-|TRBJ1-1
TGTGCCAGCAAACCGTTTGCCTCGAGCACTGAAGCTTTCTTT
CASKPFASSTEAFF
>TRBV5-1|-|-|TRBJ2-7
TGCGCCAGCAGCCCCAATTCGGGGGTGGAATACAAGCAGTACTTC
CASSPNSGVEYKQYF
>TRBV2|-|once|TRBJ2-1
TGTGCCAGCAGTGAAGGCAATTCCTACTACAATGAGCAGTTCTTC
CASSEGNSYYNEQFF
>TRBV6-6|TRBD1|-|TRBJ2-2
TGTGCCTCCTTTCTGGGACAGGGAAACACCGGGGAGCTGTTTTTT
CASFLGQGNTGELFF
>TRBV9|-|-|TRBJ1-4
TGTGCCAGCAGCATCGGACATGCAACTAATGAAAAACTGTTTTTT
CASSIGHATNEKLFF
>TRBV5-4|TRBD1|few|TRBJ1-1
TGTGCCAGCAGCCTGGACAGGGCGGCAAGCACTGAAGCTTTCTTT
CASSLDRAASTEAFF
>TRBV5-6|TRBD2|-|TRBJ2-7
TGTGCCAGCAGCTTACCTAGCGGGCGTAGCTCCTACGAGCAGTACTTC
CASSLPSGRSSYEQYF
>TRBV19|TRBD1|few|TRBJ1-2
TGTGCCAGTAGTATATTGGGACAGGGGGCGGAAGGCTACACCTTC
CASSILGQGAEGYTF
>TRBV2|-|once|TRBJ1-1
TGTGCCAGCACCAAAGTAGGGCAGGGCTCGAACACTGAAGCTTTCTTT
CASTKVGQGSNTEAFF
>TRBV11-2|TRBD1|-|TRBJ2-7
TGTGCCAGCAGCTTAGAGGGACAGGTATACGAGCAGTACTTC
CASSLEGQVYEQYF
>TRBV30|-|-|TRBJ1-5
TGTGCCTGGAGTAACAGGGCACCTAATCAGCCCCAGCATTTT
CAWSNRAPNQPQHF
>TRBV29-1|TRBD1|-|TRBJ2-7
TGCAGCGTGGGGACAGGGGGAAGCTCCTACGAGCAGTACTTC
CSVGTGGSSYEQYF
>TRBV5-4|-|-|TRBJ1-1
TGTGCCAGCAGCTCCCACCAAAGCATGAACACTGAAGCTTTCTTT
CASSSHQSMNTEAFF
>TRBV4-2|-|-|TRBJ2-2
TGTGCCAGCAGCCAAGTTAGGGGACAGAACACCGGGGAGCTGTTTTTT
CASSQVRGQNTGELFF
>TRBV14|-|-|TRBJ2-1
TGTGCCAGCAGCCAAGTTGTTCCAGGGAAAGTGTTCTTC
CASSQVVPGKVFF
>TRBV5-4|-|-|TRBJ2-5
TGTGCCAGCAGCACCGCGGGTCAAGAGACCCAGTACTTC
CASSTAGQETQYF
>TRBV5-4|TRBD2|-|TRBJ2-2
TGTGCCAGCAGAGGACCGGGACTAGCGGGGGGTATAACCGGGGAGCTGTTTTTT
CASRGPGLAGGITGELFF
>TRBV5-1|-|-|TRBJ2-5
TGCGCCAGCAGCCCCGGACAGTTCTTCCAAGAGACCCAGTACTTC
CASSPGQFFQETQYF
>TRBV21-1|-|once|TRBJ2-2
TGTGCCAGCAGCAAAGTAGAGCGGTTTACCGTTACCGGGGAGCTGTTTTTT
CASSKVERFTVTGELFF
>TRBV2|-|-|TRBJ2-3
TGTGCCAGCAGTAAGGACAGAGATACGCAGTATTTT
CASSKDRDTQYF
>TRBV6-5|-|-|TRBJ2-1
TGTGCCAGCAGGGCAGGGGAAGGCTCCTACAATGAGCAGTTCTTC
CASRAGEGSYNEQFF
>TRBV5-4|-|-|TRBJ2-3
TGTGCCAGCAGTAGGGACTCTCGGGGAAAAACAGATACGCAGTATTTT
CASSRDSRGKTDTQYF
>TRBV6-5|-|-|TRBJ1-4
TGTGCCAGCAGGGCAGGGTCTACAACTAATGAAAAACTGTTTTTT
CASRAGSTTNEKLFF
>TRBV7-9|-|-|TRBJ1-2
TGTGCCAGCAGCTCCCTGGGGGGAAGCGATGGCTACACCTTC
CASSSLGGSDGYTF